The present T cell receptor beta chain was sequenced within a study of blood T cell repertoires in COVID-19. Whole-study context: The origin of the acute and convalescent COVID-19 samples was the United States, Italy and Spain. Nucleic acid was either cDNA or gDNA, and it came from T cells, B-cell-depleted T cells, or PBMCs.

Original processing methods: Amplification with reference gene primers provided the estimates of nucleated cell counts. Profiled with immunoSEQ multiplex PCR; TCRdb holds only in-frame clones, not every one. V and J calls and clone size come straight from that table; D and trimming were deduced from the DNA. The sample lists about 65,000 clones, over 85% occurring once. CDR3 size: 15 residues. Between the trimmed V and J ends, which lost 2 bases and 0 bases, there was a span of 10 bases. The germline gives CDR1 MNHEY, CDR2 SVGAGI. The chain employs TRBV6-5 and TRBJ1-2, with D possibly being TRBD1 (6 bases). The TCR comes from a man between 65 and 85 years old with active COVID-19. Specimen: peripheral blood. CDR3 in amino acids: CASSYGQSTNYGYTF. CDR3 bases: TGTGCCAGCAGTTACGGACAGTCTACTAACTATGGCTACACCTTC.